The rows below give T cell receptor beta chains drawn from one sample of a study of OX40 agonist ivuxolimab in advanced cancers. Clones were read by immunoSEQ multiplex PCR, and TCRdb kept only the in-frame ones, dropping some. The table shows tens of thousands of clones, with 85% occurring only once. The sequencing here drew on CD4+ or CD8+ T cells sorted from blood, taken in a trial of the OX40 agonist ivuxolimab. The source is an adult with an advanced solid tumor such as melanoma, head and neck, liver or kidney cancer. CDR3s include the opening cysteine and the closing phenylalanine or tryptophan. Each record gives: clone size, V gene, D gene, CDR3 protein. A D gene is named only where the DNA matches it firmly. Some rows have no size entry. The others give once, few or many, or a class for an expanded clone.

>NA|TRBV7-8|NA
CASSLQGYGYTF
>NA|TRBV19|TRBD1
CASSIRGTGVADTQYF
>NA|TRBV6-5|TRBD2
CASSYEGGRNTGELFF
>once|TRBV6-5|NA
CASSYGQLRSYEQYF
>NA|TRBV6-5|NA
CASSRSTSNEQFF
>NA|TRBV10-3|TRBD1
CAIRTGTGESYEQYF
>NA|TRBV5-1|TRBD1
CASSLVSGQANEKLFF
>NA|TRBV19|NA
CASKNLNTGELFF
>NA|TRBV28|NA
CASSLFRTSYGYTF
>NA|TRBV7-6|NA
CASSSRTREAGANVLTF
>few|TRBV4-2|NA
CASSQEYGGNQPQHF
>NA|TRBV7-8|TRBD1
CASSYGQGGGYTF
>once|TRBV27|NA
CASSSSGWAPTNEKLFF
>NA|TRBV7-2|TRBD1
CASSLRRQGNYGYTF
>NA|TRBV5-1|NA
CASSPGGSWVKSYNEQFF
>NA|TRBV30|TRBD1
CAWSYGDRVNQPQHF
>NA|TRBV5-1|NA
CASSLSSNQPQHF